This entry concerns a single T cell receptor beta chain. Its cognate antigen is unknown. The identical CDR3 is also encoded by other nucleotide sequences in the sample. This specimen belongs to a study of Ad26.COV2.S vaccination and SARS-CoV-2 variants. Notes on the study in general: The TCR-based breadth and depth measures might underestimate overall T cell responses. Vaccine and placebo groups showed comparable non-spike TCR breadth.

This sample's treatment: some 19 received Ad26.COV2.S at low or high dose, single or two shots; roughly 5 received placebo; per-sample allocation not given. Vaccine and placebo recipients were sampled on day 63 after the first injection. Measured with immunoSEQ multiplex PCR; TCRdb has only the in-frame clones, and not every one. Of approximately 300,000 clones in the sample, 70% to 90% were seen once. Trimming stripped 1 base from V and 2 bases from J, with 0 bases between. The length of the CDR3 is 12 residues. CDR1 is SGHRS, CDR2 YFSETQ, per germline. The material sequenced was peripheral blood, taken in a trial of Ad26.COV2.S vaccine versus placebo. This TCR was recovered from a person aged 18-60 years who received the Ad26.COV2.S COVID-19 vaccine or a placebo. The rearrangement uses TRBV5-1 and TRBJ2-2, with D uncertain. CDR3 bases: TGCGCCAGCAGCTTGAACACCGGGGAGCTGTTTTTT. Its protein product is CASSLNTGELFF.